Presented here are 13 T cell receptor beta chains from one specimen sequenced in a study of OX40 agonist ivuxolimab in advanced cancers. Only in-frame clones appear in the TCRdb table, and some are missing; sequencing was by immunoSEQ multiplex PCR. The sample consists of about 3,000 clones, roughly three quarters of them appearing once. The specimen was CD4+ or CD8+ T cells sorted from blood, collected in a trial of the OX40 agonist ivuxolimab. Receptor source: an adult with an advanced solid tumor such as melanoma, head and neck, liver or kidney cancer.

In this sample, this clone turned up a few times. This chain links TRBV7-9 with TRBJ2-7, with 11 bases matching TRBD2. Germline V gene data show CDR1 as SEHNR and CDR2 as FQNEAQ (reference sequence). The J segment lost 4 bases and the V segment lost 4 bases, leaving 3 bases of the junction unmatched. This CDR3 spans 14 amino acids. The DNA for the CDR3 is TGTGCCAGCAGCTCAGGACTAGCGGGTTACGAGCAGTACTTC. Translation: CASSSGLAGYEQYF. The variable domain in full, with the rest retrieved from reference TRBV7-9 and TRBJ2-7, is DTGVSQNPRHKITKRGQNVTFRCDPISEHNRLYWYRQTLGQGPEFLTYFQNEAQLEKSRLLSDRFSAERPKGSFSTLEIQRTEQGDSAMYLCASSSGLAGYEQYFGPGTRLTVT.

This chain uses TRBV7-2 with TRBJ1-2, with a tentative D call TRBD1 (5 bases). There are 14 residues in the CDR3. V dropped 1 base and J dropped 3 bases, with 9 bases sitting between them. The germline V gene encodes CDR1 SGHTA and CDR2 FQGNSA. CDR3 nucleotides: TGTGCCAGCAGCTTAGGCCAGGGTGACTATGGCTACACCTTC. Its protein product is CASSLGQGDYGYTF.

The V call is TRBV30, the J call TRBJ2-1; D uncertain. The CDR3 loop spans 12 amino acids. Germline V gene lookup returns CDR1 GTSNPN and CDR2 SVGIG (reference sequence). V was cut by 0 bases and J by 5 bases, with 5 bases left in between. In DNA, the CDR3 is TGTGCCTGGAGTGTGACCAACAATGAGCAGTTCTTC. It is translated as CAWSVTNNEQFF. Together with reference TRBV30 and TRBJ2-1, the CDR3 gives the full variable domain: SQTIHQWPATLVQPVGSPLSLECTVEGTSNPNLYWYRQAAGRGLQLLFYSVGIGQISSEVPQNLSASRPQDRQFILSSKKLLLSDSGFYLCAWSVTNNEQFFGPGTRLTVL.

The chain has TRBV7-9 and TRBJ1-1, with D uncertain. Trimming took 4 bases from V and 2 from J, leaving 8 bases between them. This CDR3 is 13 amino acids long. CDR1 is SEHNR and CDR2 is FQNEAQ in the germline V gene (reference sequence). CDR3 loop: CASSSPANTEAFF. CDR3 in DNA: TGTGCCAGCAGCTCCCCCGCTAACACTGAAGCTTTCTTT.

The chain couples TRBV6-5 to TRBJ2-7; D could derive from TRBD1 or TRBD2 (5 bases each). CDR1 and CDR2 from the germline V gene are MNHEY and SVGAGI. V was pared by 3 bases and J by 4 bases, with 13 bases between. This CDR3 contains 14 residues. The CDR3 coding sequence is TGTGCCAGCAGTTATGGGGACGGCCAATACGAGCAGTACTTC. Protein: CASSYGDGQYEQYF.

V and J are TRBV5-1 and TRBJ2-1; 16 bases are shared with TRBD2. CDR3 size: 17 residues. Trimming took 4 bases from V and 2 from J; bases not matched to a gene: 3. CDR1 is SGHRS and CDR2 is YFSETQ in the germline V gene. The CDR3 loop reads CASSLGTSGGAYNEQFF. CDR3 nucleotides: TGCGCCAGCAGCCTAGGGACTAGCGGGGGGGCCTACAATGAGCAGTTCTTC.

The chain couples TRBV10-2 to TRBJ2-1; D gene unclear. Trimming shortened V by 3 bases and J by 8 bases, and 5 bases separated the two germline ends. In germline, CDR1 is WSHSY, CDR2 SAAADI. CDR3 length: 11 amino acids. The CDR3 region has the DNA TGCGCCAGCAGTGAAGTATATGAGCAGTTCTTC. This translates into CASSEVYEQFF.

This chain connects TRBV28 to TRBJ1-1; 7 bases are shared with TRBD1. Germline CDR1 is MDHEN and CDR2 is SYDVKM. V lost 5 bases to trimming and J lost 5 bases; unmatched junction nucleotides: 14. This CDR3 comprises 16 residues. CDR3 amino acids: CASSPWTGLPSTEAFF. CDR3 nucleotide sequence: TGTGCCAGCAGTCCCTGGACAGGTTTACCGAGTACTGAAGCTTTCTTT.

The chain couples TRBV18 to TRBJ2-1; TRBD2 is a possible D gene (5 bases). This CDR3 is 16 amino acids long. CDR1 and CDR2 from the germline V gene are KGHSH and LQKENI. Trimming cost V 0 bases and J 3 bases, with 12 bases left between them. The CDR3 DNA sequence: TGTGCCAGCTCACCACCGACTAACCATAACTACAATGAGCAGTTCTTC. It specifies CASSPPTNHNYNEQFF.

The chain carries TRBV5-1 and TRBJ2-1; TRBD2 aligns across 8 bases. The CDR3 is 15 residues long. With V trimmed by 1 base and J by 12 bases, 12 bases remained unmatched. Germline CDR1 SGHRS, CDR2 YFSETQ. Here the CDR3 DNA reads TGCGCCAGCAGCTTGCCGAGCGGGGGAAGTGATGGGCAGTTCTTC. It is translated as CASSLPSGGSDGQFF.

The chain recombines TRBV28 with TRBJ1-3; D is uncertain. V dropped 5 bases and J dropped 3 bases, with 11 bases sitting between them. The CDR3 has 14 residues. Germline CDR1 is MDHEN and CDR2 is SYDVKM. CDR3 residues: CASSPGGDGNTIYF. The CDR3 DNA follows: TGTGCCAGCAGTCCGGGCGGGGATGGAAACACCATATATTTT.

The genes are TRBV18 and TRBJ1-2; D gene unclear. Germline CDR1 is KGHSH and CDR2 is LQKENI. The CDR3 spans 12 residues. V lost 0 bases to trimming and J lost 8 bases, with 7 bases between them. CDR3 DNA: TGTGCCAGCTCACCACCGGGTGCGGGCTACACCTTC. Protein sequence: CASSPPGAGYTF.

The chain has TRBV27 and TRBJ2-3; 11 positions agree with TRBD2. Germline loops: CDR1 MNHEY, CDR2 SMNVEV (reference sequence). This CDR3 contains 14 residues. V trimming: 8 bases; J trimming: 5 bases; junction bases outside the gene matches: 6. CDR3 region: CASGVAGGIDTQYF. The CDR3 bases are TGTGCCAGCGGCGTAGCGGGAGGGATAGATACGCAGTATTTT.